This T cell receptor (beta chain) was captured in a study of early T cells in non-severe SARS-CoV-2 infection. Study information: Investigators sequenced bulk RNA drawn from unsorted whole blood, and chains remained unpaired.

This clonotype was observed many times. TCRdb used MiXCR to reprocess the 5' RACE reads, holding one entry per CDR3 protein. The data contain approximately 50,000 distinct CDR3 sequences, approximately 8.1% of them singletons. The specimen sequenced was whole blood. The receptor was isolated from an adult who was a healthcare worker with PCR-confirmed SARS-CoV-2 infection or an uninfected control (not recorded which).

CDR3 coding DNA: TGTGCCAGCAGTTCACAAAATTCTCAGCCCCAGCATTTT. It specifies CASSSQNSQPQHF. V usage is TRBV12-3 or TRBV12-4 and J usage is TRBJ1-5, with D unresolved. This CDR3 contains 13 residues. V shed 4 bases and J shed 6 bases, with 10 bases lying between them.